This T cell receptor beta chain was retrieved from a study of T cell responses to AZD1222 COVID-19 vaccine. Study details: Samples with a second dose at about 4 or about 12 weeks were pooled together. General study findings and limits: Seropositivity was recorded at baseline in only 5 or 6 AZD1222 recipients. White British ancestry dominated among donors, who included more females, and clonal diversity was possibly underestimated. Spike-wide vaccine-associated CD4 TCRs dominated at 160-218 and 743-854.

Details on this clone: Its antigen is not identified.

The protocol was immunoSEQ multiplex PCR, while the TCRdb copy is restricted to in-frame clones and leaves out a portion. The sample lists some 150,000 clones, approximately 90% occurring once. The input for sequencing was peripheral blood, taken on day 0 of AZD1222 vaccination. The source of this sequence is an adult in good health.

The CDR3 nucleotides read TGTGCCAGCAAACCCGACAGGGCCAACACTGAAGCTTTCTTT. Translation gives CASKPDRANTEAFF. The J gene is TRBJ1-1, the V gene TRBV2, with 7 bases aligning to TRBD1. V dropped 7 bases and J dropped 2; count of bases not matched to a gene: 7. Per the germline V gene, CDR1 is SNHLY and CDR2 is FYNNEI. The CDR3 totals 14 residues.